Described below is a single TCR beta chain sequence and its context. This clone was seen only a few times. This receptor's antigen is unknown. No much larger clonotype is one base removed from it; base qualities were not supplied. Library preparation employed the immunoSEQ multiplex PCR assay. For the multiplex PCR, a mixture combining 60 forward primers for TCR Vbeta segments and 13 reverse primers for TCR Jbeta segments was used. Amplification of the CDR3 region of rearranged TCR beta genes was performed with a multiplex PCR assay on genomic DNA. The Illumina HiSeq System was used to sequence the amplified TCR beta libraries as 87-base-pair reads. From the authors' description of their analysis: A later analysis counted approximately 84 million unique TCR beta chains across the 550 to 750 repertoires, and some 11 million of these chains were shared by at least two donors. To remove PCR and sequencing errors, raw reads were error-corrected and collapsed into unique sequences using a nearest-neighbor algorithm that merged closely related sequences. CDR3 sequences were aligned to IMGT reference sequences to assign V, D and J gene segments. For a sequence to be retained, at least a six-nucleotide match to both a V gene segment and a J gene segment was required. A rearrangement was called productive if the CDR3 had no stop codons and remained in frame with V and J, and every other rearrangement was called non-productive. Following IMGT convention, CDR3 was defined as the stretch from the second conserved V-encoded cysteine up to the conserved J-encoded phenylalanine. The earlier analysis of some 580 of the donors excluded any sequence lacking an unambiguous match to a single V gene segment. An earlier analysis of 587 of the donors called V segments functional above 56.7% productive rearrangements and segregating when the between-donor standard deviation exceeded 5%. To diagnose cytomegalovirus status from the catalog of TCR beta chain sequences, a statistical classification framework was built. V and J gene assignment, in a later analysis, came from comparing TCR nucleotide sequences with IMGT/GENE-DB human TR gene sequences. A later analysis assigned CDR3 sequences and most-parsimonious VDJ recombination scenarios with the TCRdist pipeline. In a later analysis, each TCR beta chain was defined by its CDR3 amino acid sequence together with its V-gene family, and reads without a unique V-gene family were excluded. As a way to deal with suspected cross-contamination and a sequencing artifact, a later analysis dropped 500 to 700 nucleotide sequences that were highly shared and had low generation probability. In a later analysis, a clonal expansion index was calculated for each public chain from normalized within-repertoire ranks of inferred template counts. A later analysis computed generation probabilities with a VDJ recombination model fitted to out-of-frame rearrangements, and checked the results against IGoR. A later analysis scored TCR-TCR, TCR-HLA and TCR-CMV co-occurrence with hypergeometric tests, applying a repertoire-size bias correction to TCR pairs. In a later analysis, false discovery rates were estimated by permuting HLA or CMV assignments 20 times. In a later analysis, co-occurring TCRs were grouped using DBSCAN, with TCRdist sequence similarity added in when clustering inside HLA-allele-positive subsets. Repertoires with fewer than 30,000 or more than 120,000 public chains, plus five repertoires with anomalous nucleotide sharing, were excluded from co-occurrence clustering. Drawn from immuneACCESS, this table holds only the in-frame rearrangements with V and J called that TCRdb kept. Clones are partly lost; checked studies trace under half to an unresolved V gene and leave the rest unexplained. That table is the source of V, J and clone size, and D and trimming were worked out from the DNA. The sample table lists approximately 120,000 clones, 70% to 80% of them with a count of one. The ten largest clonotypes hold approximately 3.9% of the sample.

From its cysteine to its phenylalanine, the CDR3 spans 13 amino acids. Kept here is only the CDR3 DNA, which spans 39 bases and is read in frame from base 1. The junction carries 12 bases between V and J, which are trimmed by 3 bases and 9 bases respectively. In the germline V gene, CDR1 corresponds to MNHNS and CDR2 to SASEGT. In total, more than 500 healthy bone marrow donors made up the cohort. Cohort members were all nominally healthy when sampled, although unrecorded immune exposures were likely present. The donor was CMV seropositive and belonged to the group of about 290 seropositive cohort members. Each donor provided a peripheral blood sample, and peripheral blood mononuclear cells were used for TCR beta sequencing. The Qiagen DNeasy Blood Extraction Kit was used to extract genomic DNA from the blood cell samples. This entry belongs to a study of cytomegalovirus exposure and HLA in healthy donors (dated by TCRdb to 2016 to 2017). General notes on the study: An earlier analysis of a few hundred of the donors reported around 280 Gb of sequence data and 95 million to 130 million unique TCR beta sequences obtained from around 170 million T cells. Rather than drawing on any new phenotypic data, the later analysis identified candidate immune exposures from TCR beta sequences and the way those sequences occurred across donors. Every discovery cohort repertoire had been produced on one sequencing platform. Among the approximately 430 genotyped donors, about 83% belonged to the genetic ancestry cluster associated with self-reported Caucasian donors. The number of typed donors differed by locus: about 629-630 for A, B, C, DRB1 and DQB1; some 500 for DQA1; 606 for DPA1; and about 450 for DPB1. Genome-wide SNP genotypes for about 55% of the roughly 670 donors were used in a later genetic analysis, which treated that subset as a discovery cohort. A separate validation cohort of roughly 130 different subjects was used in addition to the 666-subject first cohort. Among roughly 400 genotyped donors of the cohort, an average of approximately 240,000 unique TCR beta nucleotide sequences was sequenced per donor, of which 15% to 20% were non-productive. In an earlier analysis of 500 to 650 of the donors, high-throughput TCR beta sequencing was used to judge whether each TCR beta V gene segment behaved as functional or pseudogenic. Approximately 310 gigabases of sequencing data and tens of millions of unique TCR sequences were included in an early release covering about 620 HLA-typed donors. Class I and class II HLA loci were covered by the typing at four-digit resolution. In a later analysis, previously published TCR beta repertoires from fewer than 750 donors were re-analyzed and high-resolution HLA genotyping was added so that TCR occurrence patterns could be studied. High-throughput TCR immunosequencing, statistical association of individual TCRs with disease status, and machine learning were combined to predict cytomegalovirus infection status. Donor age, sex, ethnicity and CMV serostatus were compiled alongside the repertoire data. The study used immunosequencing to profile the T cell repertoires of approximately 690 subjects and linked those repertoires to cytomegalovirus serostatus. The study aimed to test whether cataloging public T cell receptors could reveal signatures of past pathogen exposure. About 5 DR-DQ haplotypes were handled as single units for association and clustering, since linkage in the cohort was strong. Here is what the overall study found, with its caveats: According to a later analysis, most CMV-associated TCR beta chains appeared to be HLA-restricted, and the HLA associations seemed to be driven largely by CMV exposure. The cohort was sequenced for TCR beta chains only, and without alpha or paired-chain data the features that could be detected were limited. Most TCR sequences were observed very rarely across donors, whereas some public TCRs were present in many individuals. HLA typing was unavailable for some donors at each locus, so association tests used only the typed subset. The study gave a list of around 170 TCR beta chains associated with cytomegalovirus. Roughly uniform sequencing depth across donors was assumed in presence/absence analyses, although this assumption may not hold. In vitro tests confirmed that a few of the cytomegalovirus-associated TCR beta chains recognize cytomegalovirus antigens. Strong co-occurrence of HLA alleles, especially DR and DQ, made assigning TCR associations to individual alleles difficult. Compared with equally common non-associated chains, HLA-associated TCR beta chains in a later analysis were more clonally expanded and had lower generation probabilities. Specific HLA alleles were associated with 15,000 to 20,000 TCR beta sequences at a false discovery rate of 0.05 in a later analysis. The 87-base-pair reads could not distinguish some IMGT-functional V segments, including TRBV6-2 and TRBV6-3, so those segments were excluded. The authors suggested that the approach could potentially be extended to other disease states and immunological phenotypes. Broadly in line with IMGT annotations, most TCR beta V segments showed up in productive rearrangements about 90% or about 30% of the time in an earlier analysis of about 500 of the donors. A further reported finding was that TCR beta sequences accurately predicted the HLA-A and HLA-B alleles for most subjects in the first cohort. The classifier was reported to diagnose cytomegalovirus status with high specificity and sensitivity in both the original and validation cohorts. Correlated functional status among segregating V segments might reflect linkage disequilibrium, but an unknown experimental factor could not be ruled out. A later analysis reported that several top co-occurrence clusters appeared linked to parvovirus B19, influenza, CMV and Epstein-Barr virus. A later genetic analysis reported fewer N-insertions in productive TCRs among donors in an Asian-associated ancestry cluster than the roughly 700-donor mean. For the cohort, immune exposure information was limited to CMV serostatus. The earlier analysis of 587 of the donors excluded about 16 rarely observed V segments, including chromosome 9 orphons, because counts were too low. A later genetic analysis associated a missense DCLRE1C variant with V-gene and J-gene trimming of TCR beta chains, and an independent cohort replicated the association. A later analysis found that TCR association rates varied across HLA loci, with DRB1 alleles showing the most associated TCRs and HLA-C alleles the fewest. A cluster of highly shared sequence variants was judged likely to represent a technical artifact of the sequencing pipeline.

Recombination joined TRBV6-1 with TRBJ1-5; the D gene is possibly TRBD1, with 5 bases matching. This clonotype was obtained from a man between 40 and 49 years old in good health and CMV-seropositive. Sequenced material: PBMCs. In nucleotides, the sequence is TGTGCCAGCAGTGAGCAGGGAATAGCGCCCCAGCATTTT. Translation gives CASSEQGIAPQHF.